These 31 T cell receptor beta chains were sequenced from one sample in a study of vaccination effects on CD4 cells after COVID-19. The assay was immunoSEQ multiplex PCR, and TCRdb's table has in-frame clones only and misses some. The sample comprises tens of thousands of clones, more than 80% of which are singletons, and roughly 2.4% rests with the top ten. No antigen has been identified for these receptors. Expansion of antigen-specific CD4+ T cells with viral peptide pools was carried out by the ViraFEST assay before sequencing. When nine to ten days of culture had elapsed, CD4+ T cells were isolated. This specimen was CD4+ T cells from PBMCs cultured with HCoV-229E spike peptides, taken before COVID-19 vaccination. Receptor source: a human donor who received a COVID-19 vaccine.

The chain uses TRBV19 and TRBJ1-2, with D perhaps TRBD1 (6 bases). Between the trimmed V and J ends, which lost 7 bases and 3 bases, there was a span of 12 bases. The CDR3 has 13 amino acids. CDR1 and CDR2 from the germline V gene are LNHDA and SQIVND (reference sequence). In nucleotides, the CDR3 is TGTGCCAGTACCAGGGGTGGGTACTATGGCTACACCTTC. It is translated as CASTRGGYYGYTF.

The chain is built from TRBV12-1 and TRBJ1-5. TRBV12-1 is assigned pseudogene status. CDR3 length: 16 residues. The CDR3 loop is CASSFLCQGKNQPQHF. The CDR3 coding sequence is TGTGCCAGCAGCTTTCTCTGCCAAGGGAAGAATCAGCCCCAGCATTTT.

The chain joins TRBV10-3 to TRBJ2-5; a possible D gene is TRBD1 (6 bases). Germline CDR1 reads ENHRY; CDR2 reads SYGVKD. CDR3 length equals 16 residues. V lost 3 bases and J lost 5, with 19 bases in between. The CDR3 nucleotides are TGTGCCATCAGTGACTCAGGGGCCAACAAAGGGGAGACCCAGTACTTC. It codes for CAISDSGANKGETQYF.

The rearrangement joins TRBV2 to TRBJ2-1; no clear D gene. V was trimmed by 6 bases and J by 4 bases, leaving 4 bases between them. The CDR3 loop spans 11 amino acids. The germline CDR1 and CDR2 sequences are SNHLY and FYNNEI. The CDR3 DNA is TGTGCCAGCAGAGGGTACAATGAGCAGTTCTTC. Translation: CASRGYNEQFF.

The chain is built from TRBV30 and TRBJ1-1; the D gene is possibly TRBD1 (6 bases). The CDR3 is made up of 14 amino acids. Trimming cost V 5 bases and J 1 base, with 14 bases left between them. The V gene's germline CDR1 is GTSNPN and CDR2 SVGIG (reference sequence). CDR3 nucleotide sequence: TGTGCCTGGCATCGGGACACTAAGAACACTGAAGCTTTCTTT. This sequence encodes CAWHRDTKNTEAFF.

The rearrangement uses TRBV2 and TRBJ1-2, with D perhaps TRBD1 (5 bases). The CDR3 is 14 amino acids. V shed 3 bases and J shed 4 bases, with 12 bases lying between them. From germline, CDR1 is SNHLY and CDR2 FYNNEI. The CDR3 sequence is CASSDSGRGYGYTF. DNA of the CDR3: TGTGCCAGCAGTGATTCAGGGAGGGGCTATGGCTACACCTTC.

The V gene is TRBV3-1 (or the pseudogene TRBV3-2), the J gene TRBJ2-2; 12 bases align to TRBD2. Per germline, CDR1 LGHDT and CDR2 YNNKEL (reference sequence). J lost 0 bases, V lost 4 bases, and 3 bases had no gene match. The CDR3 loop spans 17 amino acids. As DNA, the CDR3 is TGTGCCAGCAGCCCGACTAGCGGGGGCTCGAACACCGGGGAGCTGTTTTTT. This codes for CASSPTSGGSNTGELFF.

Only a few counts were recorded for this clone. The chain employs TRBV5-5 and TRBJ2-2; TRBD1 matches 10 bases. The CDR3 sequence is 15 residues long. Germline V CDR1 and CDR2: SGHKS, YYEKEE (reference sequence). Germline trimming cut 6 bases from V and 3 bases from J; bases unmatched to any gene: 5. The CDR3, as DNA: TGTGCCAGCACCTGGGGGACAGGGGACACCGGGGAGCTGTTTTTT. Protein product: CASTWGTGDTGELFF.

The chain uses TRBV6-1 and TRBJ2-2, with a weak D call TRBD1 (6 bases). There are 18 residues in the CDR3. Germline CDR1 is MNHNS and CDR2 is SASEGT. Trimming removed 0 bases at V and 6 bases at J, with 20 bases between. DNA for the CDR3: TGTGCCAGCAGTGAAGCGGCAGGGGCGTATCGTTTTGCCGGGGAGCTGTTTTTT. This translates into CASSEAAGAYRFAGELFF.

The rearrangement uses TRBV27 and TRBJ1-5; D is undetermined. Germline loops: CDR1 MNHEY, CDR2 SMNVEV (reference sequence). The CDR3 length is 13 residues. Trimming cost V 8 bases and J 4 bases, with 12 bases left between them. The CDR3 DNA reads TGTGCCAGCCGCCGACTGGATAATCAGCCCCAGCATTTT. Its translation is CASRRLDNQPQHF.

The chain joins TRBV23-1 to TRBJ2-7; 9 bases align to TRBD2. TRBV23-1 is placed among ORFs of uncertain function. V trimming: 2 bases; J trimming: 1 base; junction bases outside the gene matches: 3. The CDR3 extends over 15 amino acids. The CDR3 spells CASSQAGGGSYEQYV. CDR3 nucleotide sequence: TGCGCCAGCAGTCAAGCGGGGGGGGGATCCTACGAGCAGTACGTC.

This clone occurred a few times. The chain couples TRBV9 to TRBJ2-3; D unresolved. This CDR3 comprises 13 residues. Trimming removed 4 bases at V and 1 base at J, with 7 bases between. Germline V gene sequence: CDR1 SGDLS, CDR2 YYNGEE. The CDR3 region is CASSTRGTDTQYF. The CDR3 DNA sequence: TGTGCCAGCAGCACGAGAGGCACAGATACGCAGTATTTT.

This clone came up a few times. The J gene is TRBJ1-1, the V gene TRBV28; D unresolved. The V and J ends lost 3 bases and 3 bases respectively, with 5 bases between them. Germline CDR1 is MDHEN and CDR2 is SYDVKM. This CDR3 contains 12 residues. CDR3 in DNA: TGTGCCAGCAGTTTCGGACACACTGAAGCTTTCTTT. Translating gives CASSFGHTEAFF.

CDR3 sequence reads: CASTPQGTDTDTQYF. The CDR3 DNA is TGTGCCAGCACCCCCCAGGGGACAGACACAGATACGCAGTATTTT. V is TRBV11-2 and J is TRBJ2-3; TRBD1 matches 7 bases. The junction had 9 bases not matched to a gene; V was cut back by 7 bases and J by 2 bases. The germline V gene has CDR1 SGHAT and CDR2 FQNNGV. The CDR3 contains 15 residues.

This clone occurred once. The chain carries TRBV2 and TRBJ2-7, with TRBD1 matching 7 bases. There are 13 residues in the CDR3. With V trimmed by 8 bases and J by 13 bases, 17 bases remained unmatched. Germline values: CDR1 SNHLY, CDR2 FYNNEI. This chain's CDR3 is CASGDPSDRRYYV. The DNA of the CDR3 is TGTGCCAGCGGGGACCCATCGGACAGGCGGTACTACGTC.

The chain combines TRBV5-1 with TRBJ2-7, with 7 bases matching TRBD1. This CDR3 comprises 15 residues. V shed 0 bases, J shed 3 bases, and the junction held 6 bases outside the gene matches. Germline CDR1 reads SGHRS; CDR2 reads YFSETQ. The CDR3 DNA is TGCGCCAGCAGCTTGGGGACAGGTGGACTCTACGAGCAGTACGTC. Protein product: CASSLGTGGLYEQYV.

This chain links TRBV29-1 with TRBJ1-1, with D tentatively TRBD1 (6 bases). The CDR3 covers 19 residues. CDR1 SQVTM and CDR2 ANQGSEA come from the germline V gene. Trimming cost V 3 bases and J 4 bases, with 30 bases left between them. The CDR3 DNA reads TGCAGCGTTGAGATTATTAGGGGGGAAATACACTGTCCGGGCACTGAAGCTTTCTTT. Protein: CSVEIIRGEIHCPGTEAFF.

J is TRBJ2-1 and V is TRBV20-1; no clear D gene. CDR3 length equals 11 residues. Germline CDR1 DFQATT, CDR2 SNEGSKA (reference sequence). The ends were cut back, 3 bases at V and 5 bases at J, with 5 bases in the middle. CDR3 DNA sequence: TGCAGTGCTAGTGGGAACAATGAGCAGTTCTTC. Amino acid sequence: CSASGNNEQFF.

The chain combines TRBV10-2 with TRBJ2-1; perhaps D is TRBD1 or TRBD2 (6 bases each). CDR1 and CDR2 (germline): WSHSY, SAAADI. This CDR3 has 13 residues. Trimming removed 4 bases from V and 10 bases from J, with 14 bases in between. The CDR3 nucleotides read TGCGCCAGCAGTGCCCTAGGGGGAGGCGAGCAGTTCTTC. It specifies CASSALGGGEQFF.

This clone has a handful of counts. This chain uses TRBV11-2 with TRBJ2-2; maybe TRBD1 (5 bases). V lost 5 bases and J 5 bases, leaving 9 bases between the germline ends. There are 13 residues in the CDR3. Germline CDR1 reads SGHAT; CDR2 reads FQNNGV. This chain's CDR3 is CASSLQATGELFF. CDR3 coding DNA: TGTGCCAGCAGCCTACAGGCGACCGGGGAGCTGTTTTTT.

Only a few counts were recorded for this clone. The chain employs TRBV4-1 and TRBJ1-1, with a tentative D call TRBD1 (6 bases). The V gene lost 3 bases and the J gene lost 4 bases, with 15 bases spanning the gap. CDR3 length: 15 amino acids. Per germline, CDR1 MGHRA and CDR2 YSYEKL. The CDR3 sequence is CASSQPTAGVTEAFF. CDR3 DNA: TGCGCCAGCAGCCAGCCCACGGCAGGGGTCACTGAAGCTTTCTTT.

The rearrangement joins TRBV4-1 to TRBJ2-5, with 10 bases fitting TRBD2. V shed 0 bases, J shed 3 bases, and the junction held 7 bases outside the gene matches. This CDR3 has 17 residues. In germline, CDR1 is MGHRA, CDR2 YSYEKL. CDR3 sequence (DNA): TGCGCCAGCAGCCAAGATTCGGCGCTAGCGGGGGAAGAGACCCAGTACTTC. Amino acids: CASSQDSALAGEETQYF.

The chain uses TRBV28 and TRBJ2-1; TRBD1 aligns across 7 bases. This CDR3 comprises 15 residues. The V segment lost 5 bases and the J segment 8 bases; nucleotides outside the gene matches: 12. Germline V lookup: CDR1 MDHEN, CDR2 SYDVKM. The CDR3 coding sequence is TGTGCCAGCAGTCCTAGTTCGACAGGGTACTATGAGCAGTTCTTC. Residues: CASSPSSTGYYEQFF.

The V gene is TRBV15, the J gene TRBJ1-1; 7 bases are shared with TRBD1. Unmatched junction bases numbered 8, after V lost 3 bases and J lost 4 bases. From germline, CDR1 is LNHNV and CDR2 YYDKDF (reference sequence). CDR3 size: 15 residues. The CDR3: CATSSYRGGGTEAFF. The CDR3 region has the DNA TGTGCCACCAGCAGCTACAGGGGTGGGGGCACTGAAGCTTTCTTT.

The chain recombines TRBV9 with TRBJ1-2, with 7 nucleotides matching TRBD1. Germline CDR1 is SGDLS and CDR2 is YYNGEE. Trimming cost V 3 bases and J 4 bases; bases outside gene matches: 9. CDR3 length: 15 amino acids. The CDR3: CASSGGGAEVYGYTF. The CDR3 DNA reads TGTGCCAGCAGCGGAGGGGGCGCGGAGGTCTATGGCTACACCTTC.

J is TRBJ2-3 and V is TRBV5-8; possibly TRBD2 for D (5 bases). The CDR3 has 14 residues. Germline CDR1 is SGHTS and CDR2 is YDEGEE. V was cut by 0 bases and J by 4 bases, with 9 bases left in between. CDR3 bases: TGTGCCAGCAGCTTGGACCTAGCCCCAGATACGCAGTATTTT. Its protein is CASSLDLAPDTQYF.

The chain couples TRBV7-9 to TRBJ2-2, with 12 bases fitting TRBD2. With 5 bases clipped from V and 1 base from J, the junction kept 5 bases outside the gene matches. Germline lookup yields CDR1 SEHNR and CDR2 FQNEAQ (reference sequence). This CDR3 has 17 amino acids. The CDR3 sequence is CASSPLAGGRNTGELFF. The DNA for the CDR3 is TGTGCCAGCAGCCCCCTAGCGGGGGGGCGGAACACCGGGGAGCTGTTTTTT. The full variable domain, in which reference TRBV7-9 and TRBJ2-2 provide the parts outside the CDR3, is DTGVSQNPRHKITKRGQNVTFRCDPISEHNRLYWYRQTLGQGPEFLTYFQNEAQLEKSRLLSDRFSAERPKGSFSTLEIQRTEQGDSAMYLCASSPLAGGRNTGELFFGEGSRLTVL.

The CDR3, as DNA: TGTGCCAGCTCACGGCAGTATAGCTCCTACGAGCAGTACGTC. Encoded protein: CASSRQYSSYEQYV. This chain links TRBV18 with TRBJ2-7, with D unclear. CDR3 size: 14 residues. Trimming pared 4 bases from V and 0 bases from J, leaving 10 bases between. The germline gives CDR1 KGHSH, CDR2 LQKENI.

The chain combines TRBV6-1 with TRBJ1-2; D is possibly TRBD1 (6 bases). Trimming stripped 6 bases from V and 1 base from J, with 9 bases between. The CDR3 contains 13 residues. Per the germline V gene, CDR1 is MNHNS and CDR2 is SASEGT. This CDR3 reads CASSPDSNYGYTF. The CDR3 nucleotides read TGTGCCAGCAGCCCGGACAGTAACTATGGCTACACCTTC.

The chain couples TRBV24-1 to TRBJ2-3; no reliable D call. Germline CDR1 and CDR2: KGHDR and SFDVKD. The CDR3 totals 13 residues. The V gene lost 5 bases and the J gene lost 6 bases, with 11 bases spanning the gap. CDR3 sequence: CATSGGSRDTQYF. In DNA form, the CDR3 reads TGTGCCACCAGTGGGGGTTCAAGGGATACGCAGTATTTT.

V usage is TRBV7-3 and J usage is TRBJ2-1, with D perhaps TRBD2 (7 bases). This CDR3 contains 15 residues. Per germline, CDR1 SGHTA and CDR2 FQGTGA. Trimming stripped 7 bases from V and 2 bases from J, with 15 bases between. CDR3 sequence: CASNHVGGPYNEQFF. As DNA, the CDR3 is TGTGCCAGCAACCATGTCGGGGGGCCCTACAATGAGCAGTTCTTC.